Detailed here is one T cell receptor (beta chain). This clone has just one count. The antigen it recognizes is unknown. No much larger clone exists at a distance of one base, and base qualities are not known. The sample comes from a study of blood T cell repertoires in COVID-19 (TCRdb year 2020). For the wider study: The collaborator samples originated in the United States, Italy and Spain and spanned the acute and convalescent phases of COVID-19. The samples were drawn from the first 160 participants of the ongoing ImmuneRACE study and from some 1,300 subjects provided by 6 global collaborators. Where HLA class I and class II types were available, the types were taken from metadata supplied by the sample provider, not from assay-based typing. A freely available public database, intended as a resource for researchers studying the immune response to SARS-CoV-2, is where the repertoires were released. The material from the prospective study consisted of cDNA or gDNA derived from T cells, B-cell-depleted T cells, or PBMCs. The sample metadata nearly always contained a de-identified subject ID, COVID-19 status, age in years and sex. Subjects who had been exposed to COVID-19, were actively infected with it, or had recovered from it provided the deeply sampled blood TCRbeta repertoires that made up the dataset.

Results and caveats for the whole study, not just this receptor: The amount of clinical and demographic metadata varied by source and participant and was provided uncurated.

The junction shows trimming of 6 bases on V and 0 bases on J, plus 12 bases between the germline ends. As encoded in the germline V gene, CDR1 is MNHEY while CDR2 is SVGEGT. The CDR3 contains 15 residues, cysteine and phenylalanine counted. Only the CDR3 DNA is retained, 45 bases long and in frame from the first base. TCRbeta CDR3 regions were amplified from genomic DNA using the immunoSEQ Assay, a bias-controlled multiplex PCR. The authors processed their data as follows. The number of nucleated cells in each sample was estimated from the amplification of reference gene primers within the assay. To quantify the absolute abundance of each unique TCRbeta CDR3 rearrangement, sequence reads were collapsed and filtered. For each sample, productive Simpson clonality was calculated as the square root of Simpson's diversity index across productive rearrangements. TCRdb took this table from immuneACCESS and kept in-frame rearrangements with V and J called. Such tables lack part of the clones; where checked against another copy, unresolved V genes explain under half of the gap, and the rest is unexplained. That table furnishes V, J and clone size, whereas the DNA furnished D and trimming. In all, the sample holds roughly 11,000 clones, and 60% to 75% of those were seen once. 6% of the sample belongs to the ten largest clones.

One collaborating source in Seattle enrolled patients during active infection and followed them longitudinally through the course of disease. The collaborating institutions used their own protocols to collect whole blood in K2EDTA tubes. For TCRbeta analysis, collaborators shipped samples in one of three forms: frozen whole blood, isolated PBMCs, or DNA extracted from either of those sample types. Sequenced: peripheral blood. This TCR came from a man aged 55 to 70 with COVID-19, enrolled during active disease. Recombination connected TRBV6-2 or TRBV6-3 to TRBJ1-5; the D region possibly corresponds to TRBD1 (6 bases align). The base sequence is TGTGCCAGCAGCACCGGACAGCATAGCAATCAGCCCCAGCATTTT. This sequence encodes CASSTGQHSNQPQHF.